This TCR beta chain was observed in a study of blood T cell repertoires in COVID-19. As for the study in general: From the United States, Italy and Spain came samples of acute and convalescent COVID-19. PBMCs, B-cell-depleted T cells, or T cells were the source of the cDNA or gDNA that made up the material.

Original data processing: Amplification with reference gene primers provided the estimates of nucleated cell counts. Profiled with immunoSEQ multiplex PCR; TCRdb holds only in-frame clones, not every one. The V and J calls and clone size come from that table; D and trimming were worked out from the DNA. The sample has a few hundred thousand clones, around 90% seen once. Trimming removed 4 bases from V and 4 bases from J; junction bases left unmatched: 3. The CDR3 extends over 13 amino acids. The germline V gene has CDR1 SGHAT and CDR2 FQNNGV. This sequence originates from a woman between 45 and 65 years old who had recovered from COVID-19. Material: peripheral blood. The chain links TRBV11-2 to TRBJ1-1, with TRBD1 matching over 7 bases. Here the CDR3 reads CASSSNRGTEAFF. The CDR3 nucleotides are TGTGCCAGCAGCTCGAACAGGGGCACTGAAGCTTTCTTT.